These 20 T cell receptor beta chains share one sample of origin, sequenced in a study of blood T cell repertoires in COVID-19. Produced via immunoSEQ multiplex PCR; TCRdb's table is partial and in-frame only. The data show about 260,000 clones, approximately 87% seen once. Sequencing was performed on peripheral blood. The origin of the receptors is a woman aged 40 to 55 who had recovered from COVID-19.

This sequence joins TRBV5-1 and TRBJ2-5; 8 positions agree with TRBD1. Germline-derived CDR1 and CDR2 are SGHRS and YFSETQ. After removal of 4 bases from V and 1 base from J, the junction contained 3 bases not matched to a gene. The length of the CDR3 is 14 residues. The CDR3 loop reads CASSPGQGQETQYF. Here the CDR3 DNA reads TGCGCCAGCAGCCCAGGACAGGGCCAAGAGACCCAGTACTTC.

The V and J genes are TRBV11-2 and TRBJ2-5, with 7 positions matching TRBD1. From germline, CDR1 is SGHAT and CDR2 FQNNGV. The V and J ends lost 5 bases and 2 bases, in that order; junction bases with no gene match: 11. This CDR3 is built from 16 residues. CDR3 nucleotide sequence: TGTGCCAGCAGCCAAGGGACAGCGGACCCACAAGAGACCCAGTACTTC. Translating it yields CASSQGTADPQETQYF.

The V call is TRBV9, the J call TRBJ1-3; D ambiguous. Per the germline V gene, CDR1 is SGDLS and CDR2 is YYNGEE. The CDR3 extends over 16 amino acids. Trimming removed 0 bases from V and 0 bases from J, with 10 bases in between. CDR3 amino acids: CASSVDSPYSGNTIYF. CDR3 coding DNA: TGTGCCAGCAGCGTAGACAGTCCCTACTCTGGAAACACCATATATTTT.

This clone was seen only once. V gene TRBV13 combines with J gene TRBJ2-2; D is perhaps TRBD1 (7 bases). Trimming took off 5 bases at V and 5 bases at J, with 21 bases between the two ends. CDR1 and CDR2 (germline): PRHDT, FYEKMQ (reference sequence). This CDR3 has 17 residues. The CDR3 coding sequence is TGTGCCAGCAGCCCCAGGATGGGGCAGGGGGGAACCGGGGAGCTGTTTTTT. Its translation: CASSPRMGQGGTGELFF.

As for this clone: A junction boundary mismatches the germline segment, possibly from a read error. J is TRBJ2-7 and V is TRBV2; 12 positions agree with TRBD1. This CDR3 comprises 14 residues. Germline-derived CDR1 and CDR2 are SNHLY and FYNNEI. The CDR3 is CASARDRGPYGQYF. The DNA for the CDR3 is TGTGCCAGCGCCCGGGACAGGGGGCCGTACGGGCAGTACTTC.

The rearrangement joins TRBV15 to TRBJ2-7, with D maybe TRBD1 (5 bases). Germline CDR1 is LNHNV and CDR2 is YYDKDF (reference sequence). The CDR3 is made up of 15 amino acids. Trimming left V 0 bases short and J 5 bases short, with 14 bases between. In nucleotides, the CDR3 is TGTGCCACCAGCAGAGATCGGCAGGGTAGAAACGAGCAGTACTTC. Protein product: CATSRDRQGRNEQYF. Full variable domain (remainder filled in from reference TRBV15 and TRBJ2-7): DAMVIQNPRYQVTQFGKPVTLSCSQTLNHNVMYWYQQKSSQAPKLLFHYYDKDFNNEADTPDNFQSRRPNTSFCFLDIRSPGLGDTAMYLCATSRDRQGRNEQYFGPGTRLTVT.

This chain joins TRBV5-3 and TRBJ1-1; 7 nucleotides line up with TRBD1. TRBV5-3 is known as an ORF, though its function is uncertain. The CDR3 has 16 amino acids. J was trimmed by 4 bases and V by 0 bases; bases with no gene match: 9. The CDR3 sequence is CARSLEAGRGPTEAFF. CDR3 coding DNA: TGTGCCAGAAGCTTGGAGGCCGGGAGGGGGCCCACTGAAGCTTTCTTT.

The chain joins TRBV2 to TRBJ1-2; 7 bases are shared with TRBD1. The CDR3 contains 14 residues. Germline CDR1 is SNHLY and CDR2 is FYNNEI. V was pared by 1 base and J by 2 bases, with 1 base of the junction left unmatched. In DNA form, the CDR3 reads TGTGCCAGCAGTGAAGGGACAGGAAACTATGGCTACACCTTC. Translating it yields CASSEGTGNYGYTF.

The chain links TRBV21-1 to TRBJ2-7; the D call in the table, TRBD2, was not verified against the DNA. TRBV21-1 is classified as a pseudogene. The CDR3 is 17 amino acids. The CDR3 here is CASSFPSGGVRTYEQYF. The CDR3 nucleotides are TGTGCCAGCAGCTTCCCTAGCGGGGGGGTTAGGACCTACGAGCAGTACTTC.

The chain uses TRBV30 and TRBJ2-2; D is possibly TRBD2 (5 bases). CDR3 length: 14 residues. Trimming left V 2 bases short and J 1 base short, with 8 bases between. Germline V lookup: CDR1 GTSNPN, CDR2 SVGIG (reference sequence). As DNA, the CDR3 is TGTGCCTGGAGTCGGACTCTGAACACCGGGGAGCTGTTTTTT. Protein product: CAWSRTLNTGELFF.

The chain carries TRBV5-5 and TRBJ1-5; 10 positions match TRBD1. Germline V gives CDR1 SGHKS, CDR2 YYEKEE (reference sequence). The CDR3 consists of 16 residues. The V and J ends lost 0 bases and 4 bases, in that order; junction bases with no gene match: 4. The CDR3: CASSLGGQGSNQPQHF. The DNA of the CDR3 is TGTGCCAGCAGCTTGGGGGGACAGGGGTCTAATCAGCCCCAGCATTTT.

This clone showed up many times. J is TRBJ2-1 and V is TRBV18, with a possible D match to TRBD1 (6 bases). CDR1 is KGHSH, CDR2 LQKENI, per germline. Trimming removed 6 bases from V and 7 bases from J, with 19 bases in between. The CDR3 has 15 amino acids. CDR3: CASSPLQGHRNEQFF. CDR3 nucleotide sequence: TGTGCCAGCTCCCCTCTACAGGGACACCGAAATGAGCAGTTCTTC.

The chain employs TRBV5-5 and TRBJ1-2; D is undetermined. The ends were cut back, 0 bases at V and 8 bases at J, with 14 bases in the middle. The CDR3 has 14 amino acids. Germline CDR1 and CDR2: SGHKS and YYEKEE (reference sequence). The CDR3 bases are TGTGCCAGCAGCTTGGGTCTCGGGGTCTGGGGCTACACCTTC. Amino acid sequence: CASSLGLGVWGYTF.

The chain employs TRBV6-5 and TRBJ1-1; 8 positions agree with TRBD1. The V and J ends lost 6 bases and 8 bases, in that order; junction bases with no gene match: 2. This CDR3 has 11 residues. Per germline, CDR1 MNHEY and CDR2 SVGAGI. In DNA, the CDR3 is TGTGCCAGCAGCAGGGGGCTAGAAGCTTTCTTT. Amino acids: CASSRGLEAFF.

This clone was seen a single time. This chain uses TRBV18 with TRBJ2-7, with D maybe TRBD2 (6 bases). Germline values: CDR1 KGHSH, CDR2 LQKENI. Trimming left V 3 bases short and J 0 bases short, with 9 bases between. This CDR3 spans 14 amino acids. CDR3 in amino acids: CASSPGLASYEQYF. For the CDR3, the DNA is TGTGCCAGCTCACCGGGACTGGCCTCCTACGAGCAGTACTTC.

The rearrangement joins TRBV5-6 to TRBJ1-2; 8 bases line up with TRBD1. CDR1 and CDR2 (germline): SGHDT, YYEEEE. This CDR3 region has 12 residues. Trimming at V came to 7 bases and at J to 7 bases, leaving 6 bases not matched to a gene. The CDR3 here is CASEDRDRGYTF. CDR3 sequence (DNA): TGTGCCAGCGAGGACAGGGACCGTGGCTACACCTTC.

The chain joins TRBV27 to TRBJ1-6; D is possibly TRBD1 (6 bases). There are 16 residues in the CDR3. From germline, CDR1 is MNHEY and CDR2 SMNVEV (reference sequence). Trimming stripped 10 bases from V and 2 bases from J, with 18 bases between. The DNA for the CDR3 is TGTGCCACCACGAAGGGGGAATTGACCTATAATTCACCCCTCCACTTT. This codes for CATTKGELTYNSPLHF.

The rearrangement joins TRBV14 to TRBJ2-4; perhaps TRBD1 as D (6 bases). Germline CDR1 reads SGHDN; CDR2 reads FVKESK. Between the trimmed V and J ends, which lost 4 bases and 5 bases, there was a span of 12 bases. CDR3 length equals 14 residues. CDR3 sequence (DNA): TGTGCCAGCAGCCCAGGGGCTTCAGAAAACATTCAGTACTTC. The encoded protein is CASSPGASENIQYF.

The chain couples TRBV6-1 to TRBJ2-3; the match to TRBD1 covers 8 bases. The junction had 12 bases not matched to a gene; V was cut back by 4 bases and J by 6 bases. The germline V gene has CDR1 MNHNS and CDR2 SASEGT. The CDR3 length is 16 residues. CDR3 in amino acids: CASSAQDREYRDTQYF. In DNA form, the CDR3 reads TGTGCCAGCAGTGCCCAGGACAGGGAGTACAGGGATACGCAGTATTTT.

V usage is TRBV5-1 and J usage is TRBJ1-4; D ambiguous. The germline V gene has CDR1 SGHRS and CDR2 YFSETQ. The CDR3 extends over 14 amino acids. V dropped 4 bases and J dropped 6 bases, with 13 bases sitting between them. As DNA, the CDR3 is TGCGCCAGCAGCGTCGGCAACGGAGATGAAAAACTGTTTTTT. This translates into CASSVGNGDEKLFF.